Following are 13 T cell receptor beta chains from one sample sequenced in a study of T cells and copy number aberrations in small-cell lung cancer. The assay was immunoSEQ multiplex PCR, and TCRdb's table has in-frame clones only and misses some. Of some 900 clones listed, over 90% are singletons. Sequenced material: tumor tissue. Receptors were obtained from a woman in her forties or fifties with small cell lung cancer.

The rearrangement joins TRBV7-8 to TRBJ2-7, with TRBD1 as a possible D gene (6 bases). Per germline, CDR1 SGHVS and CDR2 FQNEAQ. The V and J ends lost 3 bases and 4 bases respectively, with 10 bases between them. There are 13 residues in the CDR3. The CDR3 loop is CASSLNRAYEQYF. In DNA, the CDR3 is TGTGCCAGCAGCTTGAACAGGGCGTACGAGCAGTACTTC. Full variable domain (remainder filled in from reference TRBV7-8 and TRBJ2-7): GAGVSQSPRYKVAKRGQDVALRCDPISGHVSLFWYQQALGQGPEFLTYFQNEAQLDKSGLPSDRFFAERPEGSVSTLKIQRTQQEDSAVYLCASSLNRAYEQYFGPGTRLTVT.

Comment on this clone: An end of the junction differs from the germline gene, which may be a read error. The chain joins TRBV6-1 to TRBJ1-1; D call uncertain. CDR3 size: 12 residues. CDR1 is MNHNS and CDR2 is SASEGT in the germline V gene. CDR3 protein: CASSEEWTEAFF. CDR3 sequence (DNA): TGTGCTAGCAGTGAAGAATGGACTGAAGCTTTCTTT.

This sequence joins TRBV7-8 and TRBJ1-1, with TRBD1 as a possible D gene (6 bases). The V gene lost 4 bases and the J gene lost 1 base, with 7 bases spanning the gap. CDR3 length: 13 amino acids. Germline values: CDR1 SGHVS, CDR2 FQNEAQ. In nucleotides, the CDR3 is TGTGCCAGCAGCTCCAGGGGGAACACTGAAGCTTTCTTT. Amino acid sequence: CASSSRGNTEAFF.

The CDR3 coding sequence is TGTGCCAGCAGCTTAGCGGGTATTAGGGCTTTCTTT. It translates to CASSLAGIRAFF. The rearrangement joins TRBV7-2 to TRBJ1-1; D unresolved. This CDR3 is built from 12 residues. With 0 bases removed from V and 11 bases from J, the gap between germline ends came to 10 bases. Germline CDR1 reads SGHTA; CDR2 reads FQGNSA.

The chain joins TRBV30 to TRBJ1-1; TRBD1 might be the D (6 bases). Trimming took 2 bases from V and 5 from J, leaving 18 bases between them. Germline-derived CDR1 and CDR2 are GTSNPN and SVGIG (reference sequence). This CDR3 comprises 15 residues. The CDR3 bases are TGTGCCTGGAGTCCCCACAGGGCCGGGGGGACTGAAGCTTTCTTT. Protein product: CAWSPHRAGGTEAFF.

The V and J genes are TRBV6-1 and TRBJ2-7; D is unclear. The V end was cut by 6 bases, the J end by 3 bases, with 3 bases between. There are 10 residues in the CDR3. Germline V gives CDR1 MNHNS, CDR2 SASEGT. For the CDR3, the DNA is TGTGCCAGCAGCCTCTACGAGCAGTACTTC. Amino acid sequence: CASSLYEQYF.

The V and J genes are TRBV30 and TRBJ1-6; 7 nucleotides line up with TRBD1. V lost 3 bases, J lost 7 bases, and 6 bases stayed unmatched. CDR1 and CDR2 (germline): GTSNPN, SVGIG (reference sequence). The CDR3 is 14 residues long. The CDR3 sequence: CAWSYRGLNSPLHF. In nucleotides, the CDR3 is TGTGCCTGGAGCTACAGGGGCCTAAATTCACCCCTCCACTTT.

This clone is a singleton in its sample. CDR3 coding DNA: TGTGCCAGCAGCGTAGCGGGGGTGGCCAATCAGCCCCAGCATTTT. Its translation is CASSVAGVANQPQHF. The chain joins TRBV9 to TRBJ1-5, with D perhaps TRBD1 (5 bases). The V and J ends lost 0 bases and 3 bases respectively, with 10 bases between them. CDR1 SGDLS and CDR2 YYNGEE come from the germline V gene. This CDR3 spans 15 amino acids.

The chain links TRBV2 to TRBJ1-2, with D possibly TRBD1 on 6 matching bases. Germline V gene lookup returns CDR1 SNHLY and CDR2 FYNNEI. The CDR3 contains 13 residues. V gave up 2 bases and J gave up 8 bases, with 12 bases separating them. The CDR3 protein is CASSERGLRGYTF. DNA for the CDR3: TGTGCCAGCAGTGAAAGGGGGTTGAGGGGCTACACCTTC.

The chain has TRBV28 and TRBJ1-1; D might be TRBD1 (5 bases). V lost 5 bases and J 1 base, leaving 17 bases between the germline ends. The CDR3 is made up of 16 amino acids. Germline V lookup: CDR1 MDHEN, CDR2 SYDVKM. The CDR3 sequence: CASSAPGPGANTEAFF. The CDR3 DNA is TGTGCCAGCAGTGCCCCCGGTCCCGGGGCGAACACTGAAGCTTTCTTT.

The J gene is TRBJ2-7, the V gene TRBV6-1; 9 positions agree with TRBD1. This CDR3 region has 16 residues. The germline CDR1 and CDR2 sequences are MNHNS and SASEGT. V gave up 2 bases and J gave up 1 base; unmatched junction bases: 6. The CDR3 sequence: CASSEYGQGRSYEQYF. The CDR3 region has the DNA TGTGCCAGCAGTGAATACGGACAGGGGCGTTCCTACGAGCAGTACTTC.

This sequence joins TRBV15 and TRBJ1-6; D remains unclear. The V end was cut by 1 base, the J end by 8 bases, with 3 bases between. Germline V gives CDR1 LNHNV, CDR2 YYDKDF (reference sequence). The CDR3 runs 12 residues. The CDR3 bases are TGTGCCACCAGCAGAGGGTATTCACCCCTCCACTTT. The encoded protein is CATSRGYSPLHF.

The V gene is TRBV28, the J gene TRBJ1-5, with D unclear. The CDR3 consists of 13 residues. Trimming removed 6 bases from V and 2 bases from J, with 8 bases in between. Germline V gene data show CDR1 as MDHEN and CDR2 as SYDVKM. DNA for the CDR3: TGTGCCAGCAGGGGTCGGGGCAATCAGCCCCAGCATTTT. Translating it yields CASRGRGNQPQHF.